This passage covers 9 T cell receptor beta chains from one sample sequenced in a study of CD8 T cells in Susac syndrome. cDNA came from about 0.5 to 1 ug RNA primed by random hexamers. TCRdb called the immunoSEQ multiplex PCR reads again in MiXCR, with one record for every CDR3 protein. Among more than 150,000 distinct CDR3 sequences listed, about 96% were seen once. The specimen was CD4+ T cells from PBMCs. Receptors were obtained from a human donor with Susac syndrome.

The chain recombines TRBV3-1 with TRBJ1-1, with 7 positions matching TRBD1. The CDR3 covers 15 residues. V lost 4 bases to trimming and J lost 6 bases; unmatched junction nucleotides: 11. From germline, CDR1 is LGHDT and CDR2 YNNKEL (reference sequence). CDR3 sequence: CASSPEQGRSSEAFF. As DNA, the CDR3 is TGTGCCAGCAGCCCAGAACAGGGGAGATCCTCTGAAGCTTTCTTT.

This sequence joins TRBV5-4 and TRBJ2-4; 11 nucleotides agree with TRBD2. From germline, CDR1 is SGHNT and CDR2 YYREEE (reference sequence). V lost 0 bases to trimming and J lost 6 bases; unmatched junction nucleotides: 2. The CDR3 contains 15 residues. CDR3 residues: CASSLALAGANIQYF. The CDR3 region has the DNA TGTGCCAGCAGCTTGGCACTAGCGGGAGCAAACATTCAGTACTTC.

This sequence joins TRBV24-1 and TRBJ2-1, with 10 bases lining up with TRBD2. The CDR3 contains 14 residues. V trimming: 6 bases; J trimming: 5 bases; junction bases outside the gene matches: 3. The germline V gene has CDR1 KGHDR and CDR2 SFDVKD. Here the CDR3 reads CATSSLAGDNEQFF. Here the CDR3 DNA reads TGTGCCACCAGTTCCCTAGCGGGGGACAATGAGCAGTTCTTC.

This clonotype came up a few times. The chain has TRBV6-1 and TRBJ2-6; TRBD1 is a possible D gene (5 bases). The CDR3 has 15 residues. Germline CDR1 and CDR2: MNHNS and SASEGT. Trimming left V 6 bases short and J 3 bases short, with 12 bases between. CDR3 sequence reads: CASSTDSVGANVLTF. The CDR3 coding sequence is TGTGCCAGCAGCACCGACAGTGTTGGGGCCAACGTCCTGACTTTC.

The chain recombines TRBV19 with TRBJ2-1, with 10 nucleotides matching TRBD1. This CDR3 spans 13 amino acids. V lost 9 bases, J lost 4 bases, and 3 bases stayed unmatched. Germline V CDR1 and CDR2: LNHDA, SQIVND (reference sequence). CDR3 DNA: TGTGCCAGAGGACAGGGGGTTTACAATGAGCAGTTCTTC. Protein sequence: CARGQGVYNEQFF.

V usage is TRBV19 and J usage is TRBJ2-7, with 15 bases matching TRBD2. The CDR3 has 17 residues. CDR1 LNHDA and CDR2 SQIVND come from the germline V gene (reference sequence). V was clipped by 6 bases and J by 2 bases; unmatched bases: 8. The CDR3 region is CASSTGLAGGRPYEQYF. As DNA, the CDR3 is TGTGCCAGTAGCACGGGACTAGCGGGAGGCCGACCCTACGAGCAGTACTTC.

The chain combines TRBV28 with TRBJ2-7, with D perhaps TRBD1 (5 bases). Germline-derived CDR1 and CDR2 are MDHEN and SYDVKM. Trimming shortened V by 5 bases and J by 3 bases, and 14 bases separated the two germline ends. This CDR3 region has 14 residues. In DNA form, the CDR3 reads TGTGCCAGCAGTACCCCAGGGAACTTCTACGAGCAGTACTTC. Translation: CASSTPGNFYEQYF.

J is TRBJ1-5 and V is TRBV5-1; the D gene is possibly TRBD1 (6 bases). Trimming pared 0 bases from V and 5 bases from J, leaving 9 bases between. The CDR3 is made up of 14 amino acids. Per the germline V gene, CDR1 is SGHRS and CDR2 is YFSETQ. CDR3 protein: CASSLAGADQPQHF. CDR3 nucleotides: TGCGCCAGCAGCTTGGCGGGGGCTGATCAGCCCCAGCATTTT.

The rearrangement uses TRBV25-1 and TRBJ1-2; TRBD1 matches at 7 bases. Germline V gene lookup returns CDR1 MGHDK and CDR2 SYGVNS. Trimming took 2 bases from V and 7 from J; bases not matched to a gene: 10. There are 15 residues in the CDR3. This chain's CDR3 is CASSEGGDRDRGYTF. The CDR3 bases are TGTGCCAGCAGTGAAGGGGGAGACAGGGATCGTGGCTACACCTTC.